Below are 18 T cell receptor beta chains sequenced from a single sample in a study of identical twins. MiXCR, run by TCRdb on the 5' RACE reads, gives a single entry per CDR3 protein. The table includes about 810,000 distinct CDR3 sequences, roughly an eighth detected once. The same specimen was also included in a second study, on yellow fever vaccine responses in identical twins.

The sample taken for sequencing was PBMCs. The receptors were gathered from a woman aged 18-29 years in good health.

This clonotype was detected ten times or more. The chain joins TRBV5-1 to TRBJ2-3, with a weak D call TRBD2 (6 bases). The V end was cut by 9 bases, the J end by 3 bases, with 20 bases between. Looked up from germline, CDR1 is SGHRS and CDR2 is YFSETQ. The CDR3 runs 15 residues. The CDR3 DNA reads TGCGCCACCCAGACGACGGGAGTACGGACAGATACGCAGTATTTT. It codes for CATQTTGVRTDTQYF.

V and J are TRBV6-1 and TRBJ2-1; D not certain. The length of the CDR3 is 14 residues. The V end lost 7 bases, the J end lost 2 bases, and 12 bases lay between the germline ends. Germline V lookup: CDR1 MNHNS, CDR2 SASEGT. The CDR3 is CASIADPPYNEQFF. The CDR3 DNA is TGTGCCAGCATTGCGGATCCGCCCTACAATGAGCAGTTCTTC.

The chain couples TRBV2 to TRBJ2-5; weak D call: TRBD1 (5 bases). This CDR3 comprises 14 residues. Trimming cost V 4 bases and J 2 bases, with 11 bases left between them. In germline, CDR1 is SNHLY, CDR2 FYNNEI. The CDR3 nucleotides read TGTGCCAGCAGTGTCTGGCAGGGTCAAGAGACCCAGTACTTC. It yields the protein CASSVWQGQETQYF.

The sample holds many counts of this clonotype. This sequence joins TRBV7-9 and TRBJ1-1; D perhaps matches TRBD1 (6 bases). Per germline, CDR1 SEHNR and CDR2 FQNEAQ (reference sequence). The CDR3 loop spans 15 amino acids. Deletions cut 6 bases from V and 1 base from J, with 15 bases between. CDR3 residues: CASSKQGGANTEAFF. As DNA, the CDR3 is TGTGCCAGCAGTAAACAGGGTGGCGCGAACACTGAAGCTTTCTTT.

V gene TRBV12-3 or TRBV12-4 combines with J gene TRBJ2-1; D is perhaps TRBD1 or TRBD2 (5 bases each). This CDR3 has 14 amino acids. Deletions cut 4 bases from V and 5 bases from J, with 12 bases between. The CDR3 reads CASSSGRPDNEQFF. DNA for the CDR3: TGTGCCAGCAGTTCGGGACGTCCGGACAATGAGCAGTTCTTC.

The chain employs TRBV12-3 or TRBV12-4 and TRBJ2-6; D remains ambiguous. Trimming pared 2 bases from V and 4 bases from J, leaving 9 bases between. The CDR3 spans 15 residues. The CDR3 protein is CASSLTDLGANVLTF. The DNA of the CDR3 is TGTGCCAGCAGTTTAACAGACCTAGGGGCCAACGTCCTGACTTTC.

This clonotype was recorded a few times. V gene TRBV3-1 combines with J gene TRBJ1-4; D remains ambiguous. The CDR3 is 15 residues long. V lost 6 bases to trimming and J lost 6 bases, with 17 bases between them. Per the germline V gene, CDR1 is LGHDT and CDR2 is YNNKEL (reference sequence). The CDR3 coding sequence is TGTGCCAGCAGTATATCAAGCGTGGTCCATGAAAAACTGTTTTTT. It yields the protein CASSISSVVHEKLFF.

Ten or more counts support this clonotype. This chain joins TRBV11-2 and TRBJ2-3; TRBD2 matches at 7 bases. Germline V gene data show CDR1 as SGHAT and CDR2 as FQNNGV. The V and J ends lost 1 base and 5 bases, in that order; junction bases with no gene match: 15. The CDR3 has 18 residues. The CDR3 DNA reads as TGTGCCAGCAGCTTAGGAGGACTAGACGGGAGTGCGGTAGATACGCAGTATTTT. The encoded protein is CASSLGGLDGSAVDTQYF.

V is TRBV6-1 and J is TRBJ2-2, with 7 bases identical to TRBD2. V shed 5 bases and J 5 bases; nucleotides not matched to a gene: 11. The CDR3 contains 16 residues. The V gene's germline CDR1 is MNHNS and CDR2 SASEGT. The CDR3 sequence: CASSPTEAGRTGELFF. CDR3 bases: TGTGCCAGCAGTCCCACCGAAGCGGGAAGAACCGGGGAGCTGTTTTTT.

The CDR3 loop is CASSLTGSSAETQYF. The CDR3 region has the DNA TGTGCCAGCAGTTTAACAGGGAGTTCCGCAGAGACCCAGTACTTC. V usage is TRBV27 and J usage is TRBJ2-5, with TRBD1 as a possible D gene (6 bases). The germline gives CDR1 MNHEY, CDR2 SMNVEV (reference sequence). V lost 2 bases, J lost 4 bases, and 14 bases lay in between. CDR3 length equals 15 residues.

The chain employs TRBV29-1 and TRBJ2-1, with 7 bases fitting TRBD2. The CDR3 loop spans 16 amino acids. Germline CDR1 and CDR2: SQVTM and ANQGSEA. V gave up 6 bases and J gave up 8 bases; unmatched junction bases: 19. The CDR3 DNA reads TGCAGCGTCCTTATGGGGGGGAATTGGGATTGGGATGAGCAGTTCTTC. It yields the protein CSVLMGGNWDWDEQFF.

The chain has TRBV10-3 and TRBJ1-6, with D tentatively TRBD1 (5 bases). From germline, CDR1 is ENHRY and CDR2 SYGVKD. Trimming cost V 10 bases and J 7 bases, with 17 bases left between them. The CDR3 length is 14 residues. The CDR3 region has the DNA TGTGCCACTGGGGTAGGGGTTGAGAATTCACCCCTCCACTTT. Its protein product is CATGVGVENSPLHF.

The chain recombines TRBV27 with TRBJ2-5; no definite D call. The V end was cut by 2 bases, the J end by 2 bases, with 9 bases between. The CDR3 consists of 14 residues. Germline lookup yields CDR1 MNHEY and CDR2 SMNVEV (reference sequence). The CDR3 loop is CASSLTQLQETQYF. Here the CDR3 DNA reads TGTGCCAGCAGTTTAACCCAGCTTCAAGAGACCCAGTACTTC.

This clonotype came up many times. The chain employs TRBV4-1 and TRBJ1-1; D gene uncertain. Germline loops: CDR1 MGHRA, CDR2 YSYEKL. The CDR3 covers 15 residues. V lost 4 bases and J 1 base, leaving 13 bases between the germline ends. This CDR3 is CASSLAPAGNTEAFF. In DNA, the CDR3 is TGCGCCAGCAGCCTAGCCCCGGCGGGGAACACTGAAGCTTTCTTT.

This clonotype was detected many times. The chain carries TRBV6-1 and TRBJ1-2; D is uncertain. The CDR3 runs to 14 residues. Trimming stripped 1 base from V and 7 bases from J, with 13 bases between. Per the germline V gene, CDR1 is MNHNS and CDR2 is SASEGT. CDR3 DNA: TGTGCCAGCAGTGAAGGGGCAGCCACGGGTGGCTACACCTTC. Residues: CASSEGAATGGYTF.

Here the CDR3 reads CSARGTGGVSNEQFF. CDR3 bases: TGCAGTGCTAGAGGAACAGGAGGGGTTAGCAATGAGCAGTTCTTC. The gene calls are TRBV20-1 and TRBJ2-1; TRBD2 might be the D (6 bases). This CDR3 spans 15 amino acids. The V gene lost 1 base and the J gene lost 6 bases, with 16 bases spanning the gap. Looked up from germline, CDR1 is DFQATT and CDR2 is SNEGSKA (reference sequence).

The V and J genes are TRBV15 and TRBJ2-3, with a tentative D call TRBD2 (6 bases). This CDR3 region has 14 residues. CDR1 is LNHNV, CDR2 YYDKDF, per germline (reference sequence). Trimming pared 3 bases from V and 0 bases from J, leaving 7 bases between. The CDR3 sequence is CATSRGTSTDTQYF. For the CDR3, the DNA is TGTGCCACCAGCAGGGGGACTAGCACAGATACGCAGTATTTT.

This CDR3 is CASRSDGGDGYTF. CDR3 bases: TGTGCCAGCAGAAGTGATGGAGGTGATGGCTACACCTTC. This chain links TRBV2 with TRBJ1-2; D is undetermined. This CDR3 is 13 amino acids long. V was pared by 6 bases and J by 6 bases, with 14 bases between. The germline V gene has CDR1 SNHLY and CDR2 FYNNEI.